The 9 T cell receptor beta chains below come from one sample, sequenced in a study of shared clonotypes between healthy human individuals. Using immunoSEQ multiplex PCR, the repertoire was profiled, and TCRdb retains in-frame clones only, with some absent. The sample has approximately 700,000 clones; more than 70% are singletons. Source material: memory CD4+ T cells sorted from blood. Subset defined: CD45RA-negative fraction. The receptors stem from a young woman in good health.

The chain is built from TRBV25-1 and TRBJ2-5; 9 nucleotides align to TRBD1. This CDR3 has 13 residues. V trimming: 10 bases; J trimming: 1 base; junction bases outside the gene matches: 4. Germline values: CDR1 MGHDK, CDR2 SYGVNS. The chain's CDR3 is CAIHRGLQETQYF. As DNA, the CDR3 is TGTGCCATCCACAGGGGGCTCCAAGAGACCCAGTACTTC.

This clone was detected once. This sequence joins TRBV5-4 and TRBJ2-7; D is uncertain. The CDR3 loop spans 15 amino acids. V lost 4 bases and J lost 3, with 17 bases in between. Germline lookup yields CDR1 SGHNT and CDR2 YYREEE (reference sequence). Here the CDR3 DNA reads TGTGCCAGCAGCGGGAATCATACCAGGTTCTACGAGCAGTACTTC. Amino acid sequence: CASSGNHTRFYEQYF.

This clone was observed a few times. The chain couples TRBV6-5 to TRBJ1-5; 7 bases are a match to TRBD1. V trimming: 5 bases; J trimming: 5 bases; junction bases outside the gene matches: 3. CDR1 and CDR2 from the germline V gene are MNHEY and SVGAGI. This CDR3 is 13 amino acids long. DNA for the CDR3: TGTGCCAGCAGTCGGGACAGAGATCAGCCCCAGCATTTT. It translates to CASSRDRDQPQHF.

This clone turned up a few times. V gene TRBV6-6 combines with J gene TRBJ1-5; D possibly corresponds to TRBD1 (5 bases). The CDR3 sequence is 13 residues long. V lost 5 bases and J lost 6, with 11 bases in between. The germline V gene encodes CDR1 MNHNY and CDR2 SVGAGI (reference sequence). The DNA for the CDR3 is TGTGCCAGCAGTCTATTCCAGGGTCAGCCCCAGCATTTT. Amino acids: CASSLFQGQPQHF.

The V gene is TRBV28, the J gene TRBJ1-4; D is undetermined. Trimming left V 6 bases short and J 8 bases short, with 13 bases between. The CDR3 covers 13 residues. The germline V gene encodes CDR1 MDHEN and CDR2 SYDVKM. The CDR3 region is CASRPGGREKLFF. The DNA for the CDR3 is TGTGCCAGCAGACCCGGCGGGCGGGAAAAACTGTTTTTT.

The genes are TRBV19 and TRBJ2-1, with a tentative D call TRBD1 (5 bases). This CDR3 is built from 14 residues. Germline lookup yields CDR1 LNHDA and CDR2 SQIVND (reference sequence). V was cut by 6 bases and J by 4 bases, with 13 bases left in between. CDR3 protein: CASRAGIIYNEQFF. DNA of the CDR3: TGTGCCAGTAGAGCAGGGATTATATACAATGAGCAGTTCTTC.

The J gene is TRBJ2-1, the V gene TRBV10-1, with D unclear. V lost 6 bases and J 8 bases, leaving 17 bases between the germline ends. Germline CDR1 WNHNN, CDR2 SYGVQD (reference sequence). The CDR3 is 14 amino acids. The CDR3 sequence is CASSSSSPPHEQFF. In nucleotides, the CDR3 is TGCGCCAGCAGCTCCTCTTCCCCCCCCCATGAGCAGTTCTTC.

The chain carries TRBV19 and TRBJ2-7; 12 bases align to TRBD2. Germline V CDR1 and CDR2: LNHDA, SQIVND (reference sequence). The CDR3 runs 15 residues. V was pared by 3 bases and J by 6 bases, with 6 bases of the junction left unmatched. DNA for the CDR3: TGTGCCAGTAGTATCCTGACTAGCGGGAGACCCGAGCAGTACTTC. Protein: CASSILTSGRPEQYF. Complete variable domain (other parts from reference TRBV19 and TRBJ2-7): DGGITQSPKYLFRKEGQNVTLSCEQNLNHDAMYWYRQDPGQGLRLIYYSQIVNDFQKGDIAEGYSVSREKKESFPLTVTSAQKNPTAFYLCASSILTSGRPEQYFGPGTRLTVT.

The rearrangement uses TRBV25-1 and TRBJ2-1; 8 bases agree with TRBD1. This CDR3 region has 16 residues. J was trimmed by 6 bases and V by 1 base; bases with no gene match: 8. Germline V gives CDR1 MGHDK, CDR2 SYGVNS. Here the CDR3 DNA reads TGTGCCAGCAGTGAATCGGGCTCGCAGGGGGCCAATGAGCAGTTCTTC. Its translation: CASSESGSQGANEQFF.